Described below is a single T cell receptor beta chain sequence and its context. Its target is unknown. This sample is part of a study of cytomegalovirus exposure and HLA in healthy donors. On the study more broadly: Most genotyped donors, roughly 83% of fewer than 400, had Caucasian-associated genetic ancestry.

The PCR was carried out with 60 Vbeta primers and 13 Jbeta primers. Sequencing used immunoSEQ multiplex PCR; TCRdb keeps in-frame clones, though not all of them. The repertoire holds roughly 100,000 clones, approximately 64% seen once, with roughly 3.3% in the top ten. Broader study findings: According to a later analysis, most TCR beta chains associated with CMV appeared HLA-restricted. Some V segments, TRBV6-2 and TRBV6-3 among them, were indistinguishable and were therefore excluded. The study flagged about 160 TCR beta chains as cytomegalovirus-associated.

The CDR3 runs 15 residues. Trimming cost V 4 bases and J 4 bases; bases outside gene matches: 6. CDR1 SGHDT and CDR2 YYEEEE come from the germline V gene. The sequence was obtained from a woman aged 50 to 60 in good health and CMV-seronegative. Sample: PBMCs. The chain links TRBV5-6 to TRBJ1-5; 9 bases align to TRBD1. CDR3 in DNA: TGTGCCAGCAGCAAAACCGGGACAGGGAATCAGCCCCAGCATTTT. Amino acid sequence: CASSKTGTGNQPQHF.